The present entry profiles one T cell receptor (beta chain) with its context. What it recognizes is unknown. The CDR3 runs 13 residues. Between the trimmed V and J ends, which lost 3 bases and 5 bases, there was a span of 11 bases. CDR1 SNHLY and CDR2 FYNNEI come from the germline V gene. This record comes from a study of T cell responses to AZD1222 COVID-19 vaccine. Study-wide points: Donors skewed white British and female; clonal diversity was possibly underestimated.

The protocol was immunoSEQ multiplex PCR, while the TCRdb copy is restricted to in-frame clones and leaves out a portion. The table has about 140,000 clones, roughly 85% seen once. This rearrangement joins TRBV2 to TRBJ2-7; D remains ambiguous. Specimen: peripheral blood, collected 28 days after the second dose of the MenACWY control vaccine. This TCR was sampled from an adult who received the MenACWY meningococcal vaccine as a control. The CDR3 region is CASSDRTAHEQYF. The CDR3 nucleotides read TGTGCCAGCAGTGATCGGACGGCGCACGAGCAGTACTTC.